These 22 T cell receptor beta chains were all obtained from the same sample, sequenced in a study of glioma-infiltrating T cells. Using RNA template, CDR3s of TCR alpha and beta were amplified with iRepertoire arm-PCR. TCRdb analysed the multiplex PCR reads with MiXCR anew, one entry per CDR3 protein. The table shows 100,000 to 150,000 distinct CDR3 sequences, with around 23% occurring only once. The sample consisted of glioma tissue, nonneoplastic brain tissue, or PBMCs (not recorded which). These TCRs come from a human donor with low-grade glioma or glioblastoma, undergoing nonglioma brain surgery, or in good health (not recorded which).

In its sample, this clonotype was seen a few times. The chain joins TRBV7-9 to TRBJ2-2; D may be TRBD1 or TRBD2 (5 bases each). Looked up from germline, CDR1 is SEHNR and CDR2 is FQNEAQ (reference sequence). The CDR3 is 15 residues long. V was clipped by 2 bases and J by 4 bases, with 11 bases between them. This CDR3 reads CASSLTGPGTGELFF. The DNA for the CDR3 is TGTGCCAGCAGCTTAACGGGGCCGGGCACCGGGGAGCTGTTTTTT.

The chain carries TRBV11-2 and TRBJ1-4; a weak D match, TRBD1 (6 bases). Germline CDR1 reads SGHAT; CDR2 reads FQNNGV. V was trimmed by 0 bases and J by 7 bases, leaving 15 bases between them. The CDR3 has 16 residues. The CDR3 DNA sequence: TGTGCCAGCAGCTTAGACCAAGGGGGGATCGGTGAAAAACTGTTTTTT. Encoded protein: CASSLDQGGIGEKLFF.

The chain carries TRBV12-3 or TRBV12-4 and TRBJ2-3; possibly TRBD1 for D (6 bases). CDR3 size: 16 residues. Trimming stripped 3 bases from V and 1 base from J, with 14 bases between. The CDR3 bases are TGTGCCAGCAGTTTCTCAGGGGCGGTGGGCACAGATACGCAGTATTTT. This codes for CASSFSGAVGTDTQYF.

Comment on this clonotype: Just one base apart from a much larger clone, this may be a read error. The final CDR3 position lacks the conserved phenylalanine or tryptophan, pointing to a likely read error. V is TRBV27 and J is TRBJ1-5, with TRBD1 as a possible D gene (5 bases). The CDR3 runs to 13 residues. Trimming took 6 bases from V and 2 from J, leaving 8 bases between them. Looked up from germline, CDR1 is MNHEY and CDR2 is SMNVEV (reference sequence). The DNA of the CDR3 is TGTGCCAGCAGGGGGCATGGCAATCAGCCCCAGCATCTT. This gives the protein CASRGHGNQPQHL.

The chain recombines TRBV19 with TRBJ2-2; D uncertain. CDR1 and CDR2 (germline): LNHDA, SQIVND (reference sequence). The V and J ends lost 4 bases and 5 bases respectively, with 2 bases between them. The CDR3 contains 11 residues. The CDR3 loop is CASSTTGELFF. CDR3 DNA sequence: TGTGCCAGTAGTACTACCGGGGAGCTGTTTTTT.

The CDR3 nucleotides read TGCAGCGTATGGGCCTTTAACTATGGCTACACCTTC. Encoded protein: CSVWAFNYGYTF. V usage is TRBV29-1 and J usage is TRBJ1-2; D call uncertain. Germline values: CDR1 SQVTM, CDR2 ANQGSEA. With 6 bases removed from V and 1 base from J, the gap between germline ends came to 9 bases. The length of the CDR3 is 12 residues.

This rearrangement joins TRBV4-1 to TRBJ2-5; 11 bases match TRBD2. The trim removed 5 bases at V and 2 bases at J, leaving 7 bases unmatched. The CDR3 loop spans 16 amino acids. Per the germline V gene, CDR1 is MGHRA and CDR2 is YSYEKL. Here the CDR3 DNA reads TGCGCCAGCAGCACAAGTCTAGCGGGGGGACAAGAGACCCAGTACTTC. Encoded protein: CASSTSLAGGQETQYF.

The chain joins TRBV12-3 or TRBV12-4 to TRBJ2-5; tentatively, D is TRBD2 (5 bases). CDR3 length equals 13 residues. Trimming took 6 bases from V and 3 from J, leaving 11 bases between them. In DNA form, the CDR3 reads TGTGCCAGCAGCTCACAAGCGGAAGAGACCCAGTACTTC. Protein: CASSSQAEETQYF.

On this clonotype: One junction end does not reproduce the germline sequence, and a read error may be involved. The chain employs TRBV2 and TRBJ2-5; D tentatively fits TRBD1 or TRBD2 (7 bases each). Germline assignment: CDR1 SNHLY and CDR2 FYNNEI. CDR3 size: 16 residues. The CDR3 bases are TGTGCCATCAGTGAGTCGTTGCAGGGGGGGTTGGAGACCCAGTACTTC. Its translation: CAISESLQGGLETQYF.

This clonotype was detected only a few times. In nucleotides, the CDR3 is TGTGCCAGCAGCCCGATCGGGACAGGGGCTTATAAAGAGACCCAGTACTTC. This translates into CASSPIGTGAYKETQYF. The chain joins TRBV7-9 to TRBJ2-5; 10 bases align to TRBD1. From germline, CDR1 is SEHNR and CDR2 FQNEAQ (reference sequence). The CDR3 has 17 residues. Unmatched junction bases numbered 12, after V lost 5 bases and J lost 3 bases.

This clonotype has just a few counts. The rearrangement uses TRBV29-1 and TRBJ1-3; 8 bases match TRBD1. The V gene's germline CDR1 is SQVTM and CDR2 ANQGSEA. The CDR3 has 12 residues. V dropped 6 bases and J dropped 4; count of bases not matched to a gene: 2. The CDR3 DNA is TGCAGCGTCGGACAGGGAGGAAACACCATATATTTT. Translation: CSVGQGGNTIYF. Looking up the rest from reference TRBV29-1 and TRBJ1-3 gives the full variable domain: SAVISQKPSRDICQRGTSLTIQCQVDSQVTMMFWYRQQPGQSLTLIATANQGSEATYESGFVIDKFPISRPNLTFSTLTVSNMSPEDSSIYLCSVGQGGNTIYFGEGSWLTVV.

The chain is built from TRBV12-3 or TRBV12-4 and TRBJ2-3; the match to TRBD2 covers 10 bases. V lost 6 bases, J lost 3 bases, and 12 bases stayed unmatched. The CDR3 totals 17 residues. The CDR3 nucleotides are TGTGCCAGCAGCCGGGAATTGGGGACTAGCGAGACAGATACGCAGTATTTT. It codes for CASSRELGTSETDTQYF.

Only a few counts were recorded for this clonotype. This chain uses TRBV25-1 with TRBJ1-4, with a possible D match to TRBD1 (5 bases). The germline gives CDR1 MGHDK, CDR2 SYGVNS. CDR3 length: 15 residues. V was clipped by 1 base and J by 8 bases, with 14 bases between them. CDR3 sequence: CASSEFRQGGEKLFF. CDR3 nucleotides: TGTGCCAGCAGTGAATTTCGGCAGGGTGGAGAAAAACTGTTTTTT.

The sample holds a few counts of this clonotype. V and J are TRBV14 and TRBJ1-1, with TRBD1 matching over 7 bases. There are 19 residues in the CDR3. V lost 0 bases, J lost 2 bases, and 15 bases stayed unmatched. Per germline, CDR1 SGHDN and CDR2 FVKESK. In nucleotides, the CDR3 is TGTGCCAGCAGCCAAGAGACCCCTGGGTTGACAGGGCGAAACACTGAAGCTTTCTTT. It specifies CASSQETPGLTGRNTEAFF.

This clonotype came up many times. The CDR3 DNA reads as TGCAGTGCCATTATCCCTTTGGGAGGGGCAAATCAGCCCCAGCATTTT. Translation: CSAIIPLGGANQPQHF. The V call is TRBV20-1, the J call TRBJ1-5; a possible D gene is TRBD1 (5 bases). This CDR3 region has 16 residues. Deletions cut 6 bases from V and 4 bases from J, with 22 bases between. The germline CDR1 and CDR2 sequences are DFQATT and SNEGSKA (reference sequence).

This clonotype was counted many times. The chain recombines TRBV3-1 with TRBJ1-2, with D hard to call. Germline V lookup: CDR1 LGHDT, CDR2 YNNKEL (reference sequence). The CDR3 has 13 amino acids. This CDR3 reads CASSVAAHYGYTF. The CDR3, as DNA: TGTGCTTCCTCTGTCGCGGCTCACTATGGCTACACCTTC.

V and J are TRBV11-2 and TRBJ2-3, with TRBD2 identical over 8 bases. V shed 6 bases, J shed 0 bases, and the junction held 8 bases outside the gene matches. The CDR3 runs 16 residues. The germline V gene has CDR1 SGHAT and CDR2 FQNNGV. The CDR3 sequence is CASSPISGVSTDTQYF. The CDR3 region has the DNA TGTGCCAGCAGTCCCATTAGCGGGGTTAGCACAGATACGCAGTATTTT.

A few counts support this clonotype. This chain links TRBV7-3 with TRBJ2-1, with D possibly matching TRBD2 (5 bases). The V gene lost 5 bases and the J gene lost 2 bases, with 10 bases spanning the gap. There are 14 residues in the CDR3. Germline V lookup: CDR1 SGHTA, CDR2 FQGTGA. This CDR3 reads CASSRDGAYNEQFF. In DNA, the CDR3 is TGTGCCAGCAGCCGAGACGGGGCCTACAATGAGCAGTTCTTC.

Many counts were recorded for this clonotype. The J gene is TRBJ2-7, the V gene TRBV6-1, with 8 bases identical to TRBD2. The germline V gene has CDR1 MNHNS and CDR2 SASEGT. The junction had 4 bases not matched to a gene; V was cut back by 5 bases and J by 1 base. This CDR3 contains 14 residues. The CDR3 loop reads CASSRGGGSYEQYV. As DNA, the CDR3 is TGTGCCAGCAGTCGGGGGGGCGGGTCCTACGAGCAGTACGTC.

This clonotype has ten or more counts. The V gene is TRBV27, the J gene TRBJ2-4, with D tentatively TRBD2 (6 bases). CDR3 length: 13 residues. The V gene's germline CDR1 is MNHEY and CDR2 SMNVEV (reference sequence). The germline V and J ends were trimmed by 6 bases and 2 bases, with 8 bases remaining between them. As DNA, the CDR3 is TGTGCCAGCAGGGGACTTCCCAAAAACATTCAGTACTTC. Protein sequence: CASRGLPKNIQYF.

To note about this clonotype: One junction end disagrees with the germline gene, perhaps due to a read error. V usage is TRBV19 and J usage is TRBJ2-3; 10 bases are shared with TRBD1. This CDR3 comprises 15 residues. The germline V gene has CDR1 LNHDA and CDR2 SQIVND (reference sequence). In DNA form, the CDR3 reads TGTACCAGTAGTATTTGGACAGGGGGGCCAGATACGCAGTATTTT. Translating gives CTSSIWTGGPDTQYF.

The V and J genes are TRBV6-9 and TRBJ1-1; no firm D call. Germline CDR1 and CDR2: MNHGY and SVAAGI. This CDR3 region has 13 residues. V was cut by 6 bases and J by 10 bases, with 18 bases left in between. The chain's CDR3 is CASSQGFLAGAFF. CDR3 sequence (DNA): TGTGCCAGCAGCCAAGGCTTCCTTGCGGGAGCTTTCTTT.